This TCR beta chain was observed in a study of CD8 T cells in Susac syndrome. Study information: There were Susac syndrome patients who were therapy-naive at blood draw, others on corticosteroids, and others on intravenous immunoglobulin alone. Study observations and caveats: In total CD8+ repertoires, 15 to 20 Susac-specific public clones were found, and five or six in CD8+ TEMRA repertoires.

With random hexamers, reverse transcription was performed on about 0.5 to 1 ug of RNA. MiXCR, run by TCRdb on the immunoSEQ multiplex PCR reads, gives a single entry per CDR3 protein. Of some 110,000 distinct CDR3 sequences in the sample, about 93% were seen once. Definite or probable Susac syndrome was diagnosed using recently defined diagnostic criteria. Germline lookup yields CDR1 MNHEY and CDR2 SVGEGT. The CDR3 contains 15 residues. V was trimmed by 7 bases and J by 7 bases, leaving 20 bases between them. Notes on this clonotype: Its antigen is not known.

The clonotype comes from a human donor with Susac syndrome. Input material: CD8+ T cells from PBMCs. This chain joins TRBV6-2 or TRBV6-3 and TRBJ2-1; D is perhaps TRBD2 (7 bases). DNA for the CDR3: TGTGCCAGCAACAAGAGGGGGGGGCCTCGGAATGAGCAGTTCTTC. Protein sequence: CASNKRGGPRNEQFF.